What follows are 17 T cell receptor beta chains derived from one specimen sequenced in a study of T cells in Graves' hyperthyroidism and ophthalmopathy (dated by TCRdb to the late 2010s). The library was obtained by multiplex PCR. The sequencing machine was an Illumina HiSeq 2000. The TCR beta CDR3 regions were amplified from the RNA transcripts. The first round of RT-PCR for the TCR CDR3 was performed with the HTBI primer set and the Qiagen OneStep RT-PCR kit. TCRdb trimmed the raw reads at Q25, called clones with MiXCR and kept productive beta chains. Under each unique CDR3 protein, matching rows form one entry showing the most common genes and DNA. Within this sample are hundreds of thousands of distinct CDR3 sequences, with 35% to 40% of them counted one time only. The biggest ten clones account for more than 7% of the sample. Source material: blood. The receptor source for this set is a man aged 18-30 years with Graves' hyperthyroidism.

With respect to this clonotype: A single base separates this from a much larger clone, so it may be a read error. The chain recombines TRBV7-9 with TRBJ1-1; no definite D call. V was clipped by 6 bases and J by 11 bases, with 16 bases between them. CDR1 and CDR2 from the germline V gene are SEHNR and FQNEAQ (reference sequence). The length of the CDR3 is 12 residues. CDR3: CASSPPRGMAFF. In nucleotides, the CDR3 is TGTGCCAGCAGTCCCCCCCGCGGCATGGCTTTCTTT.

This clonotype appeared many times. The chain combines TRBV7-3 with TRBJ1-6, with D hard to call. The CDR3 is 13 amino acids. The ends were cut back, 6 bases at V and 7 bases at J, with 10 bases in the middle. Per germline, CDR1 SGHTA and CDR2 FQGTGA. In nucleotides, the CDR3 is TGTGCCAGCAGTTCGACGGGAAATTCACCCCTCCACTTT. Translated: CASSSTGNSPLHF.

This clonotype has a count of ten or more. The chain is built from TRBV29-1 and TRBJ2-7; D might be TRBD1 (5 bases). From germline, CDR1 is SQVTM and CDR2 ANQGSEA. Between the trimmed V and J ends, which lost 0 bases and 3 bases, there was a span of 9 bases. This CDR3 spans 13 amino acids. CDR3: CSVEDDSLYEQYF. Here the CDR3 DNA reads TGCAGCGTTGAAGACGACAGCCTCTACGAGCAGTACTTC.

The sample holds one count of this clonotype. CDR3 DNA: TGCAGTGCTGCCCCGGGACTAGCGGGGTTTAGCTCCTACGAGCAGTACTTC. Its protein is CSAAPGLAGFSSYEQYF. This sequence joins TRBV20-1 and TRBJ2-7, with TRBD2 matching over 13 bases. Germline values: CDR1 DFQATT, CDR2 SNEGSKA (reference sequence). CDR3 length: 17 amino acids. The trim removed 5 bases at V and 0 bases at J, leaving 10 bases unmatched.

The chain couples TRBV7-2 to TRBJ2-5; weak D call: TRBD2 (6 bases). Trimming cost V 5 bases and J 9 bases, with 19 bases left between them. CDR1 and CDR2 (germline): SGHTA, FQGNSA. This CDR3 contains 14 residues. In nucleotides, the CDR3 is TGTGCCAGCAGCGCGCCTGGGGAGGTTCAGCCCCAGTACTTC. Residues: CASSAPGEVQPQYF. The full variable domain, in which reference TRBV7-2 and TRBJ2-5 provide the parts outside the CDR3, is GAGVSQSPSNKVTEKGKDVELRCDPISGHTALYWYRQSLGQGLEFLIYFQGNSAPDKSGLPSDRFSAERTGGSVSTLTIQRTQQEDSAVYLCASSAPGEVQPQYFGPGTRLLVL.

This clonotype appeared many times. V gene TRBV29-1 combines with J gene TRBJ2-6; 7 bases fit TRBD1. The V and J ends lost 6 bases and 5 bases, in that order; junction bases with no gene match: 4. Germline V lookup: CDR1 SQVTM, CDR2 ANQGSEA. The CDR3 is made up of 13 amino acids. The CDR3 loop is CSVEGARANVLTF. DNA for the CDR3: TGCAGCGTCGAGGGGGCGAGGGCCAACGTCCTGACTTTC.

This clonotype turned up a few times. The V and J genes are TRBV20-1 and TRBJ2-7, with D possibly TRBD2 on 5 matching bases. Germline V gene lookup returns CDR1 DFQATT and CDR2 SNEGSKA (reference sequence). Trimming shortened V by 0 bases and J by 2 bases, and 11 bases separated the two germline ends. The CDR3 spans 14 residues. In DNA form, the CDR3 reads TGCAGTGCTAGAGATGGGAGTAGGCCCTACGAGCAGTACTTC. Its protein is CSARDGSRPYEQYF.

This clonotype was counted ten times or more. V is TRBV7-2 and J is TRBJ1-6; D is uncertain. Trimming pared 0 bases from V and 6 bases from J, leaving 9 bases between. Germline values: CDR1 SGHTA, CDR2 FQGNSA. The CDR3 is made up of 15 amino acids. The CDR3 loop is CASSLAGNSNSPLHF. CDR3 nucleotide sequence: TGTGCCAGCAGCTTAGCGGGCAACTCTAATTCACCCCTCCACTTT.

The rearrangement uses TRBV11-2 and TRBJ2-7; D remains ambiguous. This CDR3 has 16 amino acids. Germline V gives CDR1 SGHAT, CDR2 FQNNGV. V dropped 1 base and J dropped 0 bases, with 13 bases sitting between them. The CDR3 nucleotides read TGTGCCAGCAGCTTAGTTCGGGTCCCTTACTCCTACGAGCAGTACTTC. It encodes CASSLVRVPYSYEQYF.

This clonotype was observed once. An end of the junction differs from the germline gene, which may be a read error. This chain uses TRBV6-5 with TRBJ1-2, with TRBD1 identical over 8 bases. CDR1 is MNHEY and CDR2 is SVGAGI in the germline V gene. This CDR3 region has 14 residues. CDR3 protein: CASSSGGQYYGYTF. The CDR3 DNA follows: TGCGCCAGCAGTTCAGGGGGCCAGTACTATGGCTACACCTTC.

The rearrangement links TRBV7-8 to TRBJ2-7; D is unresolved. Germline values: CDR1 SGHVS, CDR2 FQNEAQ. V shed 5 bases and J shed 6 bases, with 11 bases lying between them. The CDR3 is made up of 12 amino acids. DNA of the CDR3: TGTGCCAGCAGCCCTCAGACGGGCGAGCAGTACTTC. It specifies CASSPQTGEQYF.

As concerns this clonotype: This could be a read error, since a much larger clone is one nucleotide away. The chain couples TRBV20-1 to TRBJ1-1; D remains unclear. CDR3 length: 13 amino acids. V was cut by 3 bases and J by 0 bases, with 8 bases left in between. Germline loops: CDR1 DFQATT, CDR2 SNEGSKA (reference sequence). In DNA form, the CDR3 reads TGCAGTGCTAGGCCCGGCTTGAACACTGAAGCTTTCTTT. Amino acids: CSARPGLNTEAFF.

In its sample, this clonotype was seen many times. The CDR3 region is CAISEGEGETQYF. CDR3 sequence (DNA): TGTGCCATCAGTGAGGGGGAAGGAGAGACCCAGTACTTC. The genes are TRBV10-3 and TRBJ2-5; D remains ambiguous. The CDR3 is 13 amino acids. The V end lost 2 bases, the J end lost 4 bases, and 8 bases lay between the germline ends. Germline CDR1 ENHRY, CDR2 SYGVKD.

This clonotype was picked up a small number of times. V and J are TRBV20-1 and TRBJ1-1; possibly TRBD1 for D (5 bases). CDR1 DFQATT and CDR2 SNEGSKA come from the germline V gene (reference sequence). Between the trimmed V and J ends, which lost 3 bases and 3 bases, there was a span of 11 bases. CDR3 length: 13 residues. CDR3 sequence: CSASNGADTEAFF. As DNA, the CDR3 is TGCAGTGCTAGTAACGGGGCGGACACTGAAGCTTTCTTT.

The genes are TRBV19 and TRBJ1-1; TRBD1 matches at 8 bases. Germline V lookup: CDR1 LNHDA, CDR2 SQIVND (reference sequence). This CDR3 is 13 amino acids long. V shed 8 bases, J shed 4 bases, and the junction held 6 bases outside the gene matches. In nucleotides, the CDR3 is TGTGCCAGTTTGGGGACAGGAGGCACTGAAGCTTTCTTT. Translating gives CASLGTGGTEAFF.

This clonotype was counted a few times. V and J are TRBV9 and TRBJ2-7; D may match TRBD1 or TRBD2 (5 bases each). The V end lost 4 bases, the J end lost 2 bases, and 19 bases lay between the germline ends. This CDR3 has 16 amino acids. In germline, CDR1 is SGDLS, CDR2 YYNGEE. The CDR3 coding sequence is TGTGCCAGCAGCATTGGACCCGGGACGCAAGCCTACGAGCAGTACTTC. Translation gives CASSIGPGTQAYEQYF.

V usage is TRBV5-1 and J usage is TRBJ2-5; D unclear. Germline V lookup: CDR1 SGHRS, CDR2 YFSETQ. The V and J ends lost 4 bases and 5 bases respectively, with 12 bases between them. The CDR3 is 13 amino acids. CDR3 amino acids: CASSMDLGETQYF. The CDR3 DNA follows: TGCGCCAGCAGCATGGACCTGGGGGAGACCCAGTACTTC. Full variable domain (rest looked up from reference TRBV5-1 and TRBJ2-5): KAGVTQTPRYLIKTRGQQVTLSCSPISGHRSVSWYQQTPGQGLQFLFEYFSETQRNKGNFPGRFSGRQFSNSRSEMNVSTLELGDSALYLCASSMDLGETQYFGPGTRLLVL.